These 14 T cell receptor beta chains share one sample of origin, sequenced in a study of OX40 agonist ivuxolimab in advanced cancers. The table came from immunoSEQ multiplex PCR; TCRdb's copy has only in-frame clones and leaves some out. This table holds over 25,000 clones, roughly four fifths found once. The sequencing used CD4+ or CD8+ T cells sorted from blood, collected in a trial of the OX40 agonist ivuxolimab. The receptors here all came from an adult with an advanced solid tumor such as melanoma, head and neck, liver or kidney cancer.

This CDR3 reads CASSTESNLSYEQYF. CDR3 nucleotides: TGTGCCAGCAGTACAGAGTCAAATTTATCCTACGAGCAGTACTTC. The chain joins TRBV27 to TRBJ2-7, with D unresolved. Germline V gene sequence: CDR1 MNHEY, CDR2 SMNVEV (reference sequence). Trimming cost V 5 bases and J 1 base, with 15 bases left between them. The CDR3 loop spans 15 amino acids.

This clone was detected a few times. CDR3 residues: CASSLGLAGGTGELFF. The CDR3 DNA follows: TGTGCCAGCAGCCTGGGACTAGCGGGGGGCACCGGGGAGCTGTTTTTT. The chain couples TRBV13 to TRBJ2-2; TRBD2 matches 15 bases. The V segment lost 5 bases and the J segment 4 bases; nucleotides outside the gene matches: 2. The CDR3 spans 16 residues. Per the germline V gene, CDR1 is PRHDT and CDR2 is FYEKMQ (reference sequence).

The CDR3 DNA follows: TGTGCCAGCAGCTATCAGCGGGAGTGGTACGAGCAGTACTTC. Its translation: CASSYQREWYEQYF. The V and J genes are TRBV7-2 and TRBJ2-7; 8 bases fit TRBD2. CDR3 length: 14 residues. The V and J ends lost 4 bases and 4 bases, in that order; junction bases with no gene match: 6. From germline, CDR1 is SGHTA and CDR2 FQGNSA.

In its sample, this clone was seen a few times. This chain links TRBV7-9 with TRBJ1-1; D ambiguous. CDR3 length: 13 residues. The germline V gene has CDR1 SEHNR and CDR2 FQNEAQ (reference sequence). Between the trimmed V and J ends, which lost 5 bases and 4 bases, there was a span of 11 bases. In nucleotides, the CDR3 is TGTGCCAGCAGCGATTTGGGCACCACTGAAGCTTTCTTT. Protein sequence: CASSDLGTTEAFF.

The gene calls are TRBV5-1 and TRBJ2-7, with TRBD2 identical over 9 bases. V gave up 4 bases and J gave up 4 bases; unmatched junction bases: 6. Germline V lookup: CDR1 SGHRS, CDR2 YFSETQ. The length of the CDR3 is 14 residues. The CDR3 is CASSPIAGEYEQYF. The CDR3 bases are TGCGCCAGCAGCCCTATAGCGGGAGAATACGAGCAGTACTTC.

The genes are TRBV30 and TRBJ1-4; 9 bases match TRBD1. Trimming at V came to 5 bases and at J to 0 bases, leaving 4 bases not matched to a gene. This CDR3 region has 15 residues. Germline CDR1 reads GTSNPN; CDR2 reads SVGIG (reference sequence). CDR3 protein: CAWRDREATNEKLFF. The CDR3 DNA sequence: TGTGCCTGGCGGGACAGGGAAGCAACTAATGAAAAACTGTTTTTT. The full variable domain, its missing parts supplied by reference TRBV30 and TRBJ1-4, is SQTIHQWPATLVQPVGSPLSLECTVEGTSNPNLYWYRQAAGRGLQLLFYSVGIGQISSEVPQNLSASRPQDRQFILSSKKLLLSDSGFYLCAWRDREATNEKLFFGSGTQLSVL.

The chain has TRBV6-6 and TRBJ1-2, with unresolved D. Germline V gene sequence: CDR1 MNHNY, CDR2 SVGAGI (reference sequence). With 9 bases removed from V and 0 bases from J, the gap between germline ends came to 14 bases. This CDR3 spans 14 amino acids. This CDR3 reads CASEQTTPNYGYTF. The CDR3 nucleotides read TGTGCCAGTGAACAGACAACCCCTAACTATGGCTACACCTTC.

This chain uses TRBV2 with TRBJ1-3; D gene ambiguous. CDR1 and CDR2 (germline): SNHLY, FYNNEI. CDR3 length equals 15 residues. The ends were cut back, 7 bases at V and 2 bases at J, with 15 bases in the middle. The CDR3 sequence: CASTLFYSPGNTIYF. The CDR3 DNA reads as TGTGCCAGCACCCTCTTTTACAGCCCTGGAAACACCATATATTTT.

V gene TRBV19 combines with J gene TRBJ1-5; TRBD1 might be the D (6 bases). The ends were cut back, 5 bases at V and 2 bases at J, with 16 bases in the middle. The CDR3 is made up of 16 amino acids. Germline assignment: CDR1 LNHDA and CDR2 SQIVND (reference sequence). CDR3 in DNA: TGTGCCAGTAGTTTCCTACAGGGAGGCGGCAATCAGCCCCAGCATTTT. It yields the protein CASSFLQGGGNQPQHF.

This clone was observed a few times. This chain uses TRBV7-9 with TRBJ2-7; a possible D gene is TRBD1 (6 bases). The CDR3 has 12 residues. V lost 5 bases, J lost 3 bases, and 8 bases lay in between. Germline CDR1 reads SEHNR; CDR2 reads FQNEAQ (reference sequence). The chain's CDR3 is CASSVDSYEQYF. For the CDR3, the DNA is TGTGCCAGCAGCGTGGACAGCTACGAGCAGTACTTC.

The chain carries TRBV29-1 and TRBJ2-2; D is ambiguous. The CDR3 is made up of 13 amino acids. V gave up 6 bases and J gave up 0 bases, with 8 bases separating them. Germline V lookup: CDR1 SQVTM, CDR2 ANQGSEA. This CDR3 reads CSVKGTNTGELFF. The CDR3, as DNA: TGCAGCGTAAAGGGTACGAACACCGGGGAGCTGTTTTTT.

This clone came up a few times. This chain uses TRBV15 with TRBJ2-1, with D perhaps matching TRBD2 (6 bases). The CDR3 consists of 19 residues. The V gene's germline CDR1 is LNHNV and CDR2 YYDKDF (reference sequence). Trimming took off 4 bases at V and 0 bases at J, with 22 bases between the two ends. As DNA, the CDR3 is TGTGCCACCAGCACGACGACTAGTTCGCTGCATTTCTCCTACAATGAGCAGTTCTTC. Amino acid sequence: CATSTTTSSLHFSYNEQFF. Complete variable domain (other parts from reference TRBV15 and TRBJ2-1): DAMVIQNPRYQVTQFGKPVTLSCSQTLNHNVMYWYQQKSSQAPKLLFHYYDKDFNNEADTPDNFQSRRPNTSFCFLDIRSPGLGDTAMYLCATSTTTSSLHFSYNEQFFGPGTRLTVL.

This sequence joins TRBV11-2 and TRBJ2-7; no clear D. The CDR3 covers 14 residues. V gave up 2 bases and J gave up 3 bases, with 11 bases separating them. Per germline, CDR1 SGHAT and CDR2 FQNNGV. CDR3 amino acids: CASSLNTAFYEQYF. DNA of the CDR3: TGTGCCAGCAGCTTAAATACAGCTTTCTACGAGCAGTACTTC.

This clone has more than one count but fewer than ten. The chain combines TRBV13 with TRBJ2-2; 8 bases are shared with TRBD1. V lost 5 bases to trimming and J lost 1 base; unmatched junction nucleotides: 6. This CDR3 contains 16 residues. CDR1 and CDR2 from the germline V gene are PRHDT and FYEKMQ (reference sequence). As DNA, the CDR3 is TGTGCCAGCAGCCCGGCGGGGACAGGGAACACCGGGGAGCTGTTTTTT. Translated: CASSPAGTGNTGELFF.